The 23 T cell receptor beta chains given below trace back to one sample, sequenced in a study of blood T cell repertoires in COVID-19. Sequencing used immunoSEQ multiplex PCR; TCRdb keeps in-frame clones, though not all of them. The profile covers about 360,000 clones, with 75% to 90% appearing a single time and about 7.6% taken by the ten largest. The sample comprised peripheral blood. The origin of the receptors is a woman aged 55-75 years with COVID-19, enrolled during active disease.

The chain has TRBV6-2 or TRBV6-3 and TRBJ2-1; D unclear. Trimming removed 4 bases at V and 3 bases at J, with 4 bases between. The CDR3 has 12 amino acids. The V gene's germline CDR1 is MNHEY and CDR2 SVGEGT. The chain's CDR3 is CASSSNYNEQFF. CDR3 DNA sequence: TGTGCCAGCAGTTCTAACTACAATGAGCAGTTCTTC.

The table lists this clone with a few counts. CDR3 nucleotides: TGTGCCAGCAGGGGGTGGACAGGGGGCCAAGATACGCAGTATTTT. Translated, it gives CASRGWTGGQDTQYF. This sequence joins TRBV2 and TRBJ2-3; 11 bases fit TRBD1. The CDR3 runs 15 residues. Trimming removed 6 bases from V and 5 bases from J; junction bases left unmatched: 7. Germline loops: CDR1 SNHLY, CDR2 FYNNEI.

The chain employs TRBV7-8 and TRBJ2-2; 10 nucleotides match TRBD2. The CDR3 is made up of 14 amino acids. After removal of 4 bases from V and 8 bases from J, the junction contained 4 bases not matched to a gene. Germline V lookup: CDR1 SGHVS, CDR2 FQNEAQ. This CDR3 reads CASSWTSGRGELFF. In DNA form, the CDR3 reads TGTGCCAGCAGCTGGACTAGCGGAAGAGGGGAGCTGTTTTTT. Full variable domain (outside the CDR3, taken from reference TRBV7-8 and TRBJ2-2): GAGVSQSPRYKVAKRGQDVALRCDPISGHVSLFWYQQALGQGPEFLTYFQNEAQLDKSGLPSDRFFAERPEGSVSTLKIQRTQQEDSAVYLCASSWTSGRGELFFGEGSRLTVL.

Written as DNA, the CDR3 is TGTGCCAGCAGCTTACGCGTAGCGGTCTCCTACAATGAGCAGTTCTTC. Residues: CASSLRVAVSYNEQFF. The rearrangement links TRBV7-3 to TRBJ2-1; tentatively, D is TRBD2 (6 bases). There are 16 residues in the CDR3. The V end lost 2 bases, the J end lost 0 bases, and 11 bases lay between the germline ends. From germline, CDR1 is SGHTA and CDR2 FQGTGA.

The V call is TRBV12-3 or TRBV12-4, the J call TRBJ2-4; 7 bases line up with TRBD1. There are 13 residues in the CDR3. V lost 1 base, J lost 6 bases, and 0 bases stayed unmatched. The CDR3: CASSLGQGNIQYF. DNA for the CDR3: TGTGCCAGCAGTTTAGGACAGGGAAACATTCAGTACTTC.

This sequence joins TRBV6-5 and TRBJ2-5; 7 nucleotides line up with TRBD1. The CDR3 runs to 13 residues. V was clipped by 11 bases and J by 4 bases; unmatched bases: 10. Germline V gene sequence: CDR1 MNHEY, CDR2 SVGAGI. CDR3 protein: CAARQGLRETQYF. The CDR3 bases are TGTGCCGCGCGACAGGGTCTAAGAGAGACCCAGTACTTC.

Concerning this clone: This sample also contains other DNA sequences that code for the same CDR3. V gene TRBV2 combines with J gene TRBJ2-3; the match to TRBD1 covers 10 bases. CDR3 length: 13 residues. Germline CDR1 and CDR2: SNHLY and FYNNEI. The trim removed 6 bases at V and 4 bases at J, leaving 1 base unmatched. The CDR3 spells CASRGQGADTQYF. DNA for the CDR3: TGTGCCAGCAGAGGACAGGGGGCAGATACGCAGTATTTT.

The chain combines TRBV7-2 with TRBJ2-1; 11 bases are shared with TRBD2. From germline, CDR1 is SGHTA and CDR2 FQGNSA. Trimming cost V 5 bases and J 6 bases; bases outside gene matches: 9. This CDR3 is 16 amino acids long. For the CDR3, the DNA is TGTGCCAGCAGCACAGATAGCGGGGGGGCCCTCAATGAGCAGTTCTTC. It encodes CASSTDSGGALNEQFF.

Only one count was recorded for this clone. The V call is TRBV4-1, the J call TRBJ2-7; D perhaps matches TRBD1 (5 bases). Germline CDR1 and CDR2: MGHRA and YSYEKL. The V end lost 1 base, the J end lost 6 bases, and 16 bases lay between the germline ends. This CDR3 is built from 15 residues. DNA for the CDR3: TGCGCCAGCAGCCAAGTGGGCCAGGGAAGTTTCGAGCAGTACTTC. It codes for CASSQVGQGSFEQYF.

The chain combines TRBV5-5 with TRBJ2-5, with a possible D match to TRBD1 (5 bases). The germline CDR1 and CDR2 sequences are SGHKS and YYEKEE (reference sequence). Trimming shortened V by 4 bases and J by 1 base, and 5 bases separated the two germline ends. This CDR3 is 12 amino acids long. The CDR3 protein is CASSQGQETQYF. The CDR3 DNA is TGTGCCAGCAGCCAGGGCCAAGAGACCCAGTACTTC.

This clone appeared once. The chain has TRBV18 and TRBJ2-1; 8 nucleotides agree with TRBD2. The CDR3 extends over 14 amino acids. CDR1 and CDR2 from the germline V gene are KGHSH and LQKENI. The ends lost 2 bases at V and 8 bases at J; junction bases unmatched: 5. Here the CDR3 reads CASSPYRGGDEQFF. CDR3 bases: TGTGCCAGCTCACCATATCGGGGGGGAGATGAGCAGTTCTTC.

The V and J genes are TRBV7-2 and TRBJ1-3; no firm D call. Trimming cost V 3 bases and J 7 bases, with 7 bases left between them. The CDR3 covers 12 residues. Germline V CDR1 and CDR2: SGHTA, FQGNSA. Written as DNA, the CDR3 is TGTGCCAGCAGCTTCGTGGGCAACACCATATATTTT. Its protein is CASSFVGNTIYF.

This chain uses TRBV27 with TRBJ2-7, with 9 bases lining up with TRBD1. With V trimmed by 5 bases and J by 5 bases, 7 bases remained unmatched. The CDR3 sequence is 14 residues long. The germline CDR1 and CDR2 sequences are MNHEY and SMNVEV (reference sequence). The CDR3 protein is CASSLGTGFHEQYF. Here the CDR3 DNA reads TGTGCCAGCAGTCTTGGGACAGGGTTCCACGAGCAGTACTTC.

The chain combines TRBV3-1 (or the pseudogene TRBV3-2) with TRBJ1-5; 7 nucleotides line up with TRBD1. The length of the CDR3 is 15 residues. Germline V lookup: CDR1 LGHDT, CDR2 YNNKEL (reference sequence). Germline trimming cut 4 bases from V and 3 bases from J; bases unmatched to any gene: 6. The CDR3 region is CASSPRQGINQPQHF. DNA of the CDR3: TGTGCCAGCAGCCCACGACAGGGAATCAATCAGCCCCAGCATTTT.

The chain is built from TRBV3-1 (or the pseudogene TRBV3-2) and TRBJ2-7, with D perhaps TRBD1 (5 bases). The CDR3 totals 11 residues. The V gene's germline CDR1 is LGHDT and CDR2 YNNKEL (reference sequence). The CDR3 DNA reads as TGTGCAGGGGTAAGGGACTACGAGCAGTACTTC. It is translated as CAGVRDYEQYF.

The chain employs TRBV5-1 and TRBJ2-7; D is possibly TRBD1 (5 bases). V dropped 4 bases and J dropped 2 bases, with 10 bases sitting between them. Germline V gene lookup returns CDR1 SGHRS and CDR2 YFSETQ. The CDR3 length is 13 residues. CDR3 nucleotide sequence: TGCGCCAGCAGCATACAGGAGACCTACGAGCAGTACTTC. Translated, it gives CASSIQETYEQYF. Based on the CDR3 plus reference TRBV5-1 and TRBJ2-7, the full variable domain is KAGVTQTPRYLIKTRGQQVTLSCSPISGHRSVSWYQQTPGQGLQFLFEYFSETQRNKGNFPGRFSGRQFSNSRSEMNVSTLELGDSALYLCASSIQETYEQYFGPGTRLTVT.

The V gene is TRBV10-1, the J gene TRBJ2-5; 7 bases agree with TRBD1. V trimming: 3 bases; J trimming: 0 bases; junction bases outside the gene matches: 1. The CDR3 is 14 amino acids. Germline CDR1 is WNHNN and CDR2 is SYGVQD (reference sequence). The chain's CDR3 is CASSEGTDQETQYF. In DNA form, the CDR3 reads TGCGCCAGCAGTGAAGGGACAGACCAAGAGACCCAGTACTTC.

Here the CDR3 DNA reads TGTGCCAGCAGCCAAGACCCAGCAGGAGAGACCCAGTACTTC. Its protein product is CASSQDPAGETQYF. The chain employs TRBV4-2 and TRBJ2-5; D is undetermined. Trimming pared 0 bases from V and 4 bases from J, leaving 9 bases between. CDR3 length: 14 amino acids. Germline-derived CDR1 and CDR2 are LGHNA and YNFKEQ.

This chain links TRBV9 with TRBJ2-5; 12 positions match TRBD2. The ends lost 0 bases at V and 0 bases at J; junction bases unmatched: 3. Germline V gene data show CDR1 as SGDLS and CDR2 as YYNGEE. This CDR3 has 17 amino acids. The CDR3, as DNA: TGTGCCAGCAGCGTAGATGGGACTAGCGGGCACCAAGAGACCCAGTACTTC. It encodes CASSVDGTSGHQETQYF.

The CDR3 nucleotides are TGCGCCAGCAGCCAAGTAGGGAGGGTCAATCAGCCCCAGCATTTT. This codes for CASSQVGRVNQPQHF. The V and J genes are TRBV4-1 and TRBJ1-5; D call uncertain. The CDR3 sequence is 15 residues long. V was cut by 1 base and J by 3 bases, with 10 bases left in between. The V gene's germline CDR1 is MGHRA and CDR2 YSYEKL.

With regard to this clone: The sample has other DNA sequences that encode this CDR3 too. The CDR3 nucleotides read TGTGCCAGTAGCCCCGGACAGGGGAGGGGCAATCAGCCCCAGCATTTT. Amino acids: CASSPGQGRGNQPQHF. The V gene is TRBV19, the J gene TRBJ1-5, with 9 bases fitting TRBD1. Germline lookup yields CDR1 LNHDA and CDR2 SQIVND (reference sequence). Losses at the gene ends were 6 bases for V and 2 bases for J; bases not matched to a gene: 8. The CDR3 totals 16 residues.

This chain uses TRBV7-7 with TRBJ2-1; 9 bases line up with TRBD2. V lost 1 base to trimming and J lost 7 bases; unmatched junction nucleotides: 5. Germline loops: CDR1 SSHAT, CDR2 FNYEAQ (reference sequence). This CDR3 contains 15 residues. The CDR3 bases are TGTGCCAGCAGCTTAGTGGCGGGGGGGCGAAATGAGCAGTTCTTC. This codes for CASSLVAGGRNEQFF.

This clone was counted many times. The V call is TRBV7-9, the J call TRBJ1-1; D is ambiguous. The germline V gene encodes CDR1 SEHNR and CDR2 FQNEAQ (reference sequence). This CDR3 has 11 residues. The ends were cut back, 1 base at V and 10 bases at J, with 7 bases in the middle. CDR3: CASSLGEVAFF. Written as DNA, the CDR3 is TGTGCCAGCAGCTTAGGAGAGGTAGCTTTCTTT. Together with reference TRBV7-9 and TRBJ1-1, the CDR3 gives the full variable domain: DTGVSQNPRHKITKRGQNVTFRCDPISEHNRLYWYRQTLGQGPEFLTYFQNEAQLEKSRLLSDRFSAERPKGSFSTLEIQRTEQGDSAMYLCASSLGEVAFFGQGTRLTVV.